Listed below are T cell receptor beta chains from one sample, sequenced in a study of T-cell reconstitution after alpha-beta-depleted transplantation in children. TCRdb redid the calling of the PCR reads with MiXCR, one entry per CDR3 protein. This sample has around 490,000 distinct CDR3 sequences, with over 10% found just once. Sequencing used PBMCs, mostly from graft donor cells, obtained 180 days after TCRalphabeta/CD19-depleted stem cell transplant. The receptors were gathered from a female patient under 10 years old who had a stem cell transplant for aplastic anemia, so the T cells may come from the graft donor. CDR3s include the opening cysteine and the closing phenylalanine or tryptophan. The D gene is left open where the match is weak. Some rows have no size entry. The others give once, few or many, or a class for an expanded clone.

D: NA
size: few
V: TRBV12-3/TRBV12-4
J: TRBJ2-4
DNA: TGTGCCAGCAGTTTAGGACTACTAGAGGCCGACATTCAGTACTTC
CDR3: CASSLGLLEADIQYF

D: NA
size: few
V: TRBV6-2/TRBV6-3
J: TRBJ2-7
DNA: TGTGCCAGCAGTTACTCAGTGACCTACGAGCAGTACTTC
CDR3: CASSYSVTYEQYF

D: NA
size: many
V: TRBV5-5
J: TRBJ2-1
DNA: TGTGCCAGCAGCTTAGCCTTCAGCTCCTACAATGAGCAGTTCTTC
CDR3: CASSLAFSSYNEQFF

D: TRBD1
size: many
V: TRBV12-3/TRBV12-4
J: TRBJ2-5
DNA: TGTGCCAGCAGTTTAAGACAGGGGCAAGAGACCCAGTACTTC
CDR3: CASSLRQGQETQYF

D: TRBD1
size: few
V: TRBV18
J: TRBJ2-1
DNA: TGTGCCAGCTCACCACCGAGAGGTGGACAGGGGATCTACAATGAGCAGTTCTTC
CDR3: CASSPPRGGQGIYNEQFF

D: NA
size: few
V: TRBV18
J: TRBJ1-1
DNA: TGTGAACCAGCTCATCGGGCTTTCTTT
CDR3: CEPAHRAFF

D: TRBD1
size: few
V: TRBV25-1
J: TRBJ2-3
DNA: TGTGCCAGCAGTGAATCGACAGGGCATCGCACAGATACGCAGTATTTT
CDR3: CASSESTGHRTDTQYF

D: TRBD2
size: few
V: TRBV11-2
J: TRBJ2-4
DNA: TGTGCCAGCAGCCCAACTAGCGGGGGCAAAAACATTCAGTACTTC
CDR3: CASSPTSGGKNIQYF

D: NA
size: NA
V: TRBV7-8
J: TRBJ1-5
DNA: TGTGCCAGCAGCTCGTCCTGGGGGGGCCAGCCCCAGCATTTT
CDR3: CASSSSWGGQPQHF

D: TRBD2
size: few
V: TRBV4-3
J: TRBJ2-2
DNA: TGCGCCAGCAGCCCCGGGGTAGCGGGCAACACCGGGGAGCTGTTTTTT
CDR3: CASSPGVAGNTGELFF

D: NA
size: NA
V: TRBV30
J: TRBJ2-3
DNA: TGTGCCTGGGGGAGGCAATACACAGATACGCAGTATTTT
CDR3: CAWGRQYTDTQYF

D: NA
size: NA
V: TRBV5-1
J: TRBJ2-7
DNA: TGCGCCAGCAGCCCTGGCAGGGTCATAGGGGACGAGCAGTACTTC
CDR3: CASSPGRVIGDEQYF

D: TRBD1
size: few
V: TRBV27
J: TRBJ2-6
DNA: TGTGCCAGCAGGGGGACAGAAGCTGGGGCCAACGTCCTGACTTTC
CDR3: CASRGTEAGANVLTF

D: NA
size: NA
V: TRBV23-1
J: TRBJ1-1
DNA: TGCGCCAGCAGTCGGCGGCACAAGAACACTGAAGCTTTCTTT
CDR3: CASSRRHKNTEAFF

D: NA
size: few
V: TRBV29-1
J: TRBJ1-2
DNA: TGCAGCGTTGAAGATAGACTGGCTAACTATGGCTACACCTTC
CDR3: CSVEDRLANYGYTF

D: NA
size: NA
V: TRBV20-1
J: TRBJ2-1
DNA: TGCAGTGCGGTAGCGCCCGGGGGTGAGCAGTTCTTC
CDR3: CSAVAPGGEQFF

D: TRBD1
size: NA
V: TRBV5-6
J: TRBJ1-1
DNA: TGTGCCAGCAGCTTGCGGTCTAGGGACAGACGAATCAAGAACACTGAAGCTTTCTTT
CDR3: CASSLRSRDRRIKNTEAFF

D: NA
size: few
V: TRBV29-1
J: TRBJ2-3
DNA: TGCAGCGTTGCCAGCACAGATACGCAGTATTTT
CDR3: CSVASTDTQYF

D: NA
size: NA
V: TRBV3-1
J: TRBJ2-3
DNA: TGTGCCAGCAGCCAAGATCCAGGTGATACGCAGTATTTT
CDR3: CASSQDPGDTQYF

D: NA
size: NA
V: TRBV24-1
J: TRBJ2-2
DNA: TGTGCCACCACGGGATCCAATGCCGGGGAGCTGTTTTTT
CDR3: CATTGSNAGELFF

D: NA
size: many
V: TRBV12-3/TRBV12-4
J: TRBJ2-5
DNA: TGTGCCAGCAGCGACCACTCACGGGAGACCCAGTACTTC
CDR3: CASSDHSRETQYF

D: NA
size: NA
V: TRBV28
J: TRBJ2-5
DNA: TGTGCCAGCAGTTTAGGTTTAATTCAAGAGACCCAGTACTTC
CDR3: CASSLGLIQETQYF

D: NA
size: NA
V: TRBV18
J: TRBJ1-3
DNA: TGTGCCAGCTCACCAACGATATACTTGACAGGAGCCTACTCTGGAAACACCATATATTTT
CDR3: CASSPTIYLTGAYSGNTIYF

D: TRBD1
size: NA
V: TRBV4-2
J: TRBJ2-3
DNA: TGTGCCAGCAGCCATCGGACAGGGCACACAGATACGCAGTATTTT
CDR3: CASSHRTGHTDTQYF

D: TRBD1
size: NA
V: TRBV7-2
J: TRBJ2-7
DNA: TGTGCCAGCCCCCAAAGGGGGCACTCCTACGAGCAGTACTTC
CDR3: CASPQRGHSYEQYF

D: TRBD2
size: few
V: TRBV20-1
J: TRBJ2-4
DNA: TGCAGTGCCCGGGGAAGCGGGAGTAGGGACATTCAGTACTTC
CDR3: CSARGSGSRDIQYF

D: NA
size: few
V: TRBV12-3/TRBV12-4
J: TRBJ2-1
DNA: TGTGCCAGCAGTTTTCGACAACTCGTGGGCAATGAGCAGTTCTTC
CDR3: CASSFRQLVGNEQFF

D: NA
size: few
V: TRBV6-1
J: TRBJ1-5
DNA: TGTGCCAGCCTACCCACCAGGGCCGGCAATCAGCCCCAGCATTTT
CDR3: CASLPTRAGNQPQHF

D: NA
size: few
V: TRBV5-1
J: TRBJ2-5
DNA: TGCGCCAGCAGCCACTTAGAGACCCAGTACTTC
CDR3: CASSHLETQYF

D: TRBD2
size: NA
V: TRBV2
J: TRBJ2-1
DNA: TGTGCCAGCAGTGAAGCTAGCGGGACTTTCAATGAGCAGTTCTTC
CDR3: CASSEASGTFNEQFF

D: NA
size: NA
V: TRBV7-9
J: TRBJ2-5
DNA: TGTGCCAGCAGCTCAGCAAACAAATTATGGGATTTCGAGACCCAGTACTTC
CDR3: CASSSANKLWDFETQYF

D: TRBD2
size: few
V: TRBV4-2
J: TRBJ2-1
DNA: TGTGCCAGCAGCCAAGGTGGGCTAGCGGGAGTGGGTAAGGACAATGAGCAGTTCTTC
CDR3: CASSQGGLAGVGKDNEQFF

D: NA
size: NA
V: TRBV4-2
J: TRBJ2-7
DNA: TGTGCCAGCAGCCGAACCGGACTTCGGGGCTACGAGCAGTACTTC
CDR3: CASSRTGLRGYEQYF

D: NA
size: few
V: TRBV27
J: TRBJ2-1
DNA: TGTGCCAGCAGGATCACAGGGGGGGACTACAATGAGCAGTTCTTC
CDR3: CASRITGGDYNEQFF

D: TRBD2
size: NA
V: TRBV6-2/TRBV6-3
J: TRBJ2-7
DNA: TGTGCCAGCAGTTACTCGACAACGGGAGGGCCAGGCGAGCAGTACTTC
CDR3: CASSYSTTGGPGEQYF

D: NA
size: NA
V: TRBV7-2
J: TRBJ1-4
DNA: TGTGCCAGCAGCCTGTACCAGGCAACTAATGAAAAACTGTTTTTT
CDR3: CASSLYQATNEKLFF

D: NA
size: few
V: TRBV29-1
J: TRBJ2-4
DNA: TGCAGCGTTGAAAAACTAGCCAAAAACATTCAGTACTTC
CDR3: CSVEKLAKNIQYF

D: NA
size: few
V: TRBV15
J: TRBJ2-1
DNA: TGTGCCACCACCCCAAGCCCCCGGAGCTCCTACAATGAGCAGTTCTTC
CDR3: CATTPSPRSSYNEQFF

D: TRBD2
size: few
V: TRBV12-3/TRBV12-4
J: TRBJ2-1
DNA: TGTGCCAGCAGTACTATAGCGGGAGTAGGCAATGAGCAGTTCTTC
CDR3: CASSTIAGVGNEQFF

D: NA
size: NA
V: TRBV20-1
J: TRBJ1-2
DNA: TGCAGTGCCTTCTCGGGGTCGGGCAGGGACTATGGCTACACCTTC
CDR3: CSAFSGSGRDYGYTF